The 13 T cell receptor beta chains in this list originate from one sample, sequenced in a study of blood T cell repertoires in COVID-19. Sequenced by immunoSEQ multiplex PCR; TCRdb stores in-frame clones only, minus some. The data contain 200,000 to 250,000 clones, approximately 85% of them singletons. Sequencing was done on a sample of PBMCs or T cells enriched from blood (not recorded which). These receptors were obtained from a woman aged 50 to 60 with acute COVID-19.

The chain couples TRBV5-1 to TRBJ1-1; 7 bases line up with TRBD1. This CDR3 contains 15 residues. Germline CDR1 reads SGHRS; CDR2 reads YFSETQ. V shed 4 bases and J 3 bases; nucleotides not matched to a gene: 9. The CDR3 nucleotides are TGCGCCAGCAGCCCTTCGACAGGGCTTGACACTGAAGCTTTCTTT. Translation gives CASSPSTGLDTEAFF.

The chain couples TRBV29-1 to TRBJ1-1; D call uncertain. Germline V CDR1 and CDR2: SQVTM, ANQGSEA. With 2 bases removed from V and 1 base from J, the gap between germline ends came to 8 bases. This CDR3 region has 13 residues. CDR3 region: CSVESHTNTEAFF. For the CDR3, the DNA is TGCAGCGTTGAAAGTCACACGAACACTGAAGCTTTCTTT. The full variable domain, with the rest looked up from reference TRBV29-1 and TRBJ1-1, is SAVISQKPSRDICQRGTSLTIQCQVDSQVTMMFWYRQQPGQSLTLIATANQGSEATYESGFVIDKFPISRPNLTFSTLTVSNMSPEDSSIYLCSVESHTNTEAFFGQGTRLTVV.

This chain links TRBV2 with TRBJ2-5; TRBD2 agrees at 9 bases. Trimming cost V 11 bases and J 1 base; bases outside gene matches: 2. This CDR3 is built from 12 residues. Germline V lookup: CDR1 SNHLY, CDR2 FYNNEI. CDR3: CAGGGAQETQYF. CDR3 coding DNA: TGTGCCGGCGGGGGGGCCCAAGAGACCCAGTACTTC.

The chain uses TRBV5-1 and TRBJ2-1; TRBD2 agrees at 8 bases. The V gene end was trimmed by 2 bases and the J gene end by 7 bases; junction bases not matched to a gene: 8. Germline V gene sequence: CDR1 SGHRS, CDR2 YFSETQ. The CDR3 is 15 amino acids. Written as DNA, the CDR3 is TGCGCCAGCAGCTTAGGAGCGGGGGTCGGGAATGAGCAGTTCTTC. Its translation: CASSLGAGVGNEQFF.

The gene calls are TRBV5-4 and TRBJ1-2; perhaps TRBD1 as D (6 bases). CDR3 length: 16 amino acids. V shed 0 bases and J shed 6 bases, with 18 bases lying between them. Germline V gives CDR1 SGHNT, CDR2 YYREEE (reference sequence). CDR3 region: CASSLGVRQDPHGYTF. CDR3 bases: TGTGCCAGCAGCTTGGGGGTGAGACAGGATCCTCATGGCTACACCTTC. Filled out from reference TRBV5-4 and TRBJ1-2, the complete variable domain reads ETGVTQSPTHLIKTRGQQVTLRCSSQSGHNTVSWYQQALGQGPQFIFQYYREEENGRGNFPPRFSGLQFPNYSSELNVNALELDDSALYLCASSLGVRQDPHGYTFGSGTRLTVV.

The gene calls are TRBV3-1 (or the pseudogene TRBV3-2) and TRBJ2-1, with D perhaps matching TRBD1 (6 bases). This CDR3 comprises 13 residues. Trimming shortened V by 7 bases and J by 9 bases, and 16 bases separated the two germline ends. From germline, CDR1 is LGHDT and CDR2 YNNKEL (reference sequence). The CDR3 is CASTPQGGGEQFF. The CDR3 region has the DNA TGTGCCAGCACCCCACAGGGTGGCGGTGAGCAGTTCTTC.

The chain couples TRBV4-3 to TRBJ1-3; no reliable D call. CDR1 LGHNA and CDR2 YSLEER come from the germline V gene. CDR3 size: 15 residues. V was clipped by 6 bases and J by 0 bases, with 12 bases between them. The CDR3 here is CASSPGSGSGNTIYF. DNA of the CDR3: TGCGCCAGCAGTCCCGGTTCGGGCTCTGGAAACACCATATATTTT.

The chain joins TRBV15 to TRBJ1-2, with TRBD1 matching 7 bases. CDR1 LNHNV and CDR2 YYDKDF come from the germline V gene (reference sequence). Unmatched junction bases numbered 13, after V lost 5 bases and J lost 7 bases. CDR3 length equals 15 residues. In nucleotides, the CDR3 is TGTGCCACCAGCCGGGACCTGACAGGGATTGGTGGCTACACCTTC. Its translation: CATSRDLTGIGGYTF.

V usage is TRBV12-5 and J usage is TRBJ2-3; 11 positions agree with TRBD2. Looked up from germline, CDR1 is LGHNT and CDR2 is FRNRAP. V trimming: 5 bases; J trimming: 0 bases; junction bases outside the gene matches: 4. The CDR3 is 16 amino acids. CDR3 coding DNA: TGTGCTAGTGGTCGTGGACTAGCGGGTAGCACAGATACGCAGTATTTT. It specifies CASGRGLAGSTDTQYF.

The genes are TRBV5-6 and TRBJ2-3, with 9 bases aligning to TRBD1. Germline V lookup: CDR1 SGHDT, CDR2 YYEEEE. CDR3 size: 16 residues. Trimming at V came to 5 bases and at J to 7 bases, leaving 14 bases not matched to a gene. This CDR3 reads CASRWAGTGPSNTQYF. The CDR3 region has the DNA TGTGCCAGCAGGTGGGCCGGGACAGGGCCTTCGAATACGCAGTATTTT.

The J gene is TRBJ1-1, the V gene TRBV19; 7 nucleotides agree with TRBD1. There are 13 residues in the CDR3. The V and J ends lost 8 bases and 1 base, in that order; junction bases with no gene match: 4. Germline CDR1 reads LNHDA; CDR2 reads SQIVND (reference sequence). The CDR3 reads CASAGTANTEAFF. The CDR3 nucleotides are TGTGCCAGTGCCGGGACAGCGAACACTGAAGCTTTCTTT. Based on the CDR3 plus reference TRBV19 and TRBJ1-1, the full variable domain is DGGITQSPKYLFRKEGQNVTLSCEQNLNHDAMYWYRQDPGQGLRLIYYSQIVNDFQKGDIAEGYSVSREKKESFPLTVTSAQKNPTAFYLCASAGTANTEAFFGQGTRLTVV.

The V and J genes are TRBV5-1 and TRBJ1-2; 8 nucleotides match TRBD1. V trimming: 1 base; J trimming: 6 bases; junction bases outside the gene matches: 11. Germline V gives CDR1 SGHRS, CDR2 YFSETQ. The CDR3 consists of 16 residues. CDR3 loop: CASSLSNQGAGDGYTF. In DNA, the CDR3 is TGCGCCAGCAGCTTGTCGAACCAGGGGGCAGGGGATGGCTACACCTTC.

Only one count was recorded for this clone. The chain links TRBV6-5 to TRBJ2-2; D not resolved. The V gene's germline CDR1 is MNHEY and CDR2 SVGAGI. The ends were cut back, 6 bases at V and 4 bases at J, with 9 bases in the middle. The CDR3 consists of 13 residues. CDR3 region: CASRRELTGELFF. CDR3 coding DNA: TGTGCCAGCAGGCGCGAACTCACCGGGGAGCTGTTTTTT.